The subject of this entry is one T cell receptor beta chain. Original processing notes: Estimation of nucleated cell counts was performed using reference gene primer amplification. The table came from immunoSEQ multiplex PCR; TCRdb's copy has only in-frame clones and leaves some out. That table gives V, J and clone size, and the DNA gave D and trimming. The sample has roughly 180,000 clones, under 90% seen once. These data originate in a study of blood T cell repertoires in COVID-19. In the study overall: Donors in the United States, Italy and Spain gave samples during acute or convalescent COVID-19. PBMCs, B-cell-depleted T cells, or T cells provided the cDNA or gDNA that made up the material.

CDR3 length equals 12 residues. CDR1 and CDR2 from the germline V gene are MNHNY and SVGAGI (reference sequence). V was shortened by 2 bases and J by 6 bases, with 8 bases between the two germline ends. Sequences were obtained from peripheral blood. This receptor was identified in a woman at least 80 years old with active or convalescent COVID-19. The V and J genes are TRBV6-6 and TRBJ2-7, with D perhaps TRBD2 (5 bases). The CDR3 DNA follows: TGTGCCAGCAGTTACGATGGAGGCGAGCAGTACTTC. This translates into CASSYDGGEQYF.